A few counts support the clone carrying this T cell receptor beta chain. Its target is not known. Over several immunoSEQ plates, each subset's genomic DNA was distributed in even portions. Assay used: immunoSEQ multiplex PCR; TCRdb lists only in-frame clones, some missing. The sample has around 1 million clones, 76% seen once. In the CD4+ fraction, cells were divided into CD45RA+ naive and CD45RA-negative memory subsets. This entry belongs to a study of shared clonotypes between healthy human individuals. The CDR3 is made up of 14 amino acids. Trimming took off 6 bases at V and 3 bases at J, with 14 bases between the two ends. The germline V gene encodes CDR1 ENHRY and CDR2 SYGVKD. Notes on the study in general: Read depth was anticipated to influence clonotype sharing among donors.

The rearrangement joins TRBV10-3 to TRBJ2-5, with D perhaps given as TRBD1 or TRBD2 (5 bases each). The source material was memory CD4+ T cells sorted from blood. The subset here: CD45RA-negative fraction. This TCR came from a man aged 18 to 29 in good health. CDR3 sequence (DNA): TGTGCCATCAGGGCTGGTGGGACGAAAGAGACCCAGTACTTC. It encodes CAIRAGGTKETQYF.